Listed below are T cell receptor beta chains from one sample, sequenced in a study of shared T cell receptors in the human thymus. Using immunoSEQ multiplex PCR, the repertoire was profiled, and TCRdb retains in-frame clones only, with some absent. The repertoire includes about 660,000 clones, 80% to 90% of them detected once, and over 0.008% sits in the top ten. Separately, the same data were catalogued under a study of human thymus T cells.

Material: thymocytes. The receptors stem from a boy in the first two years of life with a congenital heart defect. Each CDR3 is given with its conserved first and last residue. D genes are given only for firm matches. Expanded clones get a size class; other rows say once, few or many, or leave the size out.

>TRBV15|-|-|TRBJ1-4
CATSNPTGIEEKLFF
TGTGCCACCAGCAATCCCACGGGGATTGAGGAAAAACTGTTTTTT
>TRBV2|-|-|TRBJ1-5
CASRGNRPGNQPQHF
TGTGCCAGCAGGGGGAACAGGCCTGGCAATCAGCCCCAGCATTTT
>TRBV6-5|TRBD1|-|TRBJ1-1
CASSYSGDRGPGEAFF
TGTGCCAGCAGTTACTCCGGAGACAGGGGGCCCGGGGAAGCTTTCTTT
>TRBV9|-|-|TRBJ2-1
CASSPPERVGPNNEQFF
TGTGCCAGCAGCCCGCCGGAGCGGGTGGGGCCCAACAATGAGCAGTTCTTC
>TRBV11-3|TRBD2|few|TRBJ2-1
CASSVGLAGTRQFF
TGTGCCAGCAGCGTGGGACTAGCGGGTACTAGGCAGTTCTTC
>TRBV28|TRBD1|-|TRBJ2-7
CASSSNRDSLSYEQYF
TGTGCCAGCAGTTCAAACCGGGACAGCCTCTCCTACGAGCAGTACTTC
>TRBV2|-|-|TRBJ1-5
CASSETVTAGQPQHF
TGTGCCAGCAGTGAAACCGTTACAGCTGGCCAGCCCCAGCATTTT
>TRBV6-1|-|-|TRBJ2-3
CASCGADTQYF
TGTGCCAGCTGTGGAGCAGATACGCAGTATTTT
>TRBV7-8|TRBD1|-|TRBJ1-5
CASSLEREDRGQPQHF
TGTGCCAGCAGCTTAGAGCGCGAGGACAGGGGCCAGCCCCAGCATTTT
>TRBV29-1|TRBD2|-|TRBJ2-7
CSVCPTWLAGDTAPNYEQYF
TGCAGCGTTTGTCCTACTTGGCTAGCGGGAGATACGGCCCCAAACTACGAGCAGTACTTC
>TRBV6-4|TRBD2|once|TRBJ2-3
CASSPSSGGATDTQYF
TGTGCCAGCAGTCCCTCTAGCGGGGGGGCAACAGATACGCAGTATTTT
>TRBV28|-|-|TRBJ2-2
CASSPRLSWATGELFF
TGTGCCAGCAGTCCCCGCCTGTCGTGGGCGACCGGGGAGCTGTTTTTT
>TRBV30|TRBD1|-|TRBJ1-2
CAWSETGF
TGTGCCTGGAGTGAGACAGGGTTT
>TRBV4-3|TRBD1|-|TRBJ1-2
CASGQVATGTAYGYTF
TGCGCCAGCGGCCAAGTGGCCACCGGGACAGCCTATGGCTACACCTTC
>TRBV4-3|TRBD2|-|TRBJ2-7
CASSHGLAEIYEQYF
TGCGCCAGCAGCCATGGACTAGCGGAGATCTACGAGCAGTACTTC
>TRBV4-3|TRBD2|-|TRBJ2-3
CASSQVSGGPRDTQYF
TGCGCCAGCAGCCAAGTTAGCGGGGGGCCTCGGGATACGCAGTATTTT
>TRBV10-1|TRBD2|once|TRBJ2-2
CASTIAGGTGELFF
TGCGCCAGCACCATTGCGGGGGGCACCGGGGAGCTGTTTTTT
>TRBV28|-|-|TRBJ1-4
CASSWTGRQSTNEKLFF
TGTGCCAGCAGTTGGACGGGTCGACAGTCAACTAATGAAAAACTGTTTTTT
>TRBV6-1|-|-|TRBJ2-1
CASTDSEQYNEQFF
TGTGCCAGCACGGACAGTGAACAATACAATGAGCAGTTCTTC
>TRBV28|-|-|TRBJ1-6
CASIRTLPRDTHKNSPLHF
TGTGCCAGCATTAGGACTCTCCCCCGGGACACCCACAAAAATTCACCCCTCCACTTT
>TRBV13|-|once|TRBJ1-2
CASSHGGEGAGYTF
TGTGCCAGCAGCCATGGCGGAGAGGGAGCTGGCTACACCTTC
>TRBV6-5|TRBD1|-|TRBJ1-5
CASSYSTGKDQPQHF
TGTGCCAGCAGTTACTCGACAGGGAAGGATCAGCCCCAGCATTTT
>TRBV7-9|TRBD1|-|TRBJ1-2
CASSCRGQGAHGYTF
TGTGCCAGCAGCTGCAGGGGACAGGGGGCGCATGGCTACACCTTC
>TRBV2|-|-|TRBJ2-6
CASSEAARVESNSGANVLTF
TGTGCCAGCAGTGAAGCTGCCCGGGTAGAGTCCAACTCTGGGGCCAACGTCCTGACTTTC
>TRBV7-8|-|-|TRBJ1-6
CASSTRGFLHSPLHF
TGTGCCAGCAGCACTAGGGGGTTCCTACATTCACCCCTCCACTTT
>TRBV4-3|TRBD2|-|TRBJ2-2
CASSQDCRAGGPRTGELFF
TGCGCCAGCAGCCAAGATTGTCGAGCGGGAGGGCCGAGGACCGGGGAGCTGTTTTTT
>TRBV10-1|TRBD1|once|TRBJ1-5
CASNPQGSDQPQHF
TGCGCCAGCAACCCACAGGGGAGTGATCAGCCCCAGCATTTT
>TRBV11-3|TRBD1|-|TRBJ2-2
CASSEGQRHTGELFF
TGTGCCAGCAGCGAGGGACAGAGACACACCGGGGAGCTGTTTTTT
>TRBV29-1|-|-|TRBJ2-5
CSVETGIAGTQYF
TGCAGCGTTGAAACAGGGATAGCGGGGACCCAGTACTTC
>TRBV9|-|-|TRBJ2-1
CASSVDGAGGYNEQFF
TGTGCCAGCAGCGTAGATGGAGCGGGCGGCTACAATGAGCAGTTCTTC
>TRBV27|-|-|TRBJ2-5
CASSTSREETQYF
TGTGCCAGCAGTACCTCTAGGGAGGAGACCCAGTACTTC
>TRBV19|-|-|TRBJ1-5
CASSIKPGDYSNQPQHF
TGTGCCAGTAGTATCAAACCGGGGGATTATAGCAATCAGCCCCAGCATTTT
>TRBV6-1|-|-|TRBJ2-1
CASSEFGQGNKISYNEQFF
TGTGCCAGCAGTGAATTTGGGCAGGGGAACAAAATTTCCTACAATGAGCAGTTCTTC
>TRBV9|TRBD1|-|TRBJ1-2
CASSARTGGAYYGYTF
TGTGCCAGCAGCGCACGGACAGGGGGCGCGTACTATGGCTACACCTTC
>TRBV9|TRBD1|once|TRBJ2-7
CASSDRDSHEQYF
TGTGCCAGCAGCGATAGGGACAGCCACGAGCAGTACTTC
>TRBV9|-|-|TRBJ2-5
CASSPSGGQVMKETQYF
TGTGCCAGCAGCCCCTCTGGTGGGCAGGTCATGAAAGAGACCCAGTACTTC
>TRBV4-3|TRBD2|-|TRBJ2-1
CASSQDRGTSSYNEQFF
TGCGCCAGCAGCCAAGATCGGGGGACTAGCTCCTACAATGAGCAGTTCTTC
>TRBV27|-|once|TRBJ1-3
CASKEQGRSSGNTIYF
TGTGCCAGCAAGGAACAGGGACGAAGCTCTGGAAACACCATATATTTT
>TRBV7-8|TRBD1|-|TRBJ2-3
CASSRISRTGLGTDTQYF
TGTGCCAGCAGCCGTATATCCCGGACAGGGTTAGGCACAGATACGCAGTATTTT
>TRBV4-2|TRBD2|-|TRBJ2-2
CASSQETSGGHNTGELFF
TGTGCCAGCAGCCAAGAGACTAGCGGGGGGCATAACACCGGGGAGCTGTTTTTT
>TRBV9|TRBD2|-|TRBJ2-1
CASTQGREERNNEQFF
TGTGCCAGCACCCAAGGGAGGGAGGAGCGCAACAATGAGCAGTTCTTC
>TRBV29-1|TRBD1|-|TRBJ2-7
CSVEESGQTYEQYF
TGCAGCGTTGAAGAATCGGGACAGACATACGAGCAGTACTTC
>TRBV7-9|-|few|TRBJ2-4
CASSLIQAKNIQYF
TGTGCCAGCAGCTTAATACAAGCCAAAAACATTCAGTACTTC
>TRBV11-2|TRBD2|-|TRBJ2-1
CASSLERTSRYNEQFF
TGTGCCAGCAGCTTAGAACGGACTAGTCGCTACAATGAGCAGTTCTTC
>TRBV2|-|-|TRBJ2-5
CASSEIPPRRYQETQYF
TGTGCCAGCAGTGAAATCCCACCGCGGAGATATCAAGAGACCCAGTACTTC
>TRBV11-2|TRBD1|once|TRBJ1-5
CASSGTVNQPQHF
TGTGCCAGCAGTGGGACAGTTAATCAGCCCCAGCATTTT
>TRBV19|TRBD2|-|TRBJ2-1
CASSKGLAGGEHNEQFF
TGTGCCAGTAGTAAGGGACTAGCGGGAGGGGAGCACAATGAGCAGTTCTTC
>TRBV4-3|-|-|TRBJ1-4
CASSQESERSYEKLFF
TGCGCCAGCAGCCAAGAAAGTGAGCGATCTTATGAAAAACTGTTTTTT
>TRBV19|-|-|TRBJ1-5
CASSPRQLNQPQHF
TGTGCCAGTAGTCCAAGACAGCTCAATCAGCCCCAGCATTTT
>TRBV28|-|few|TRBJ2-1
CASSPRSPGLLHNEQFF
TGTGCCAGCAGTCCTCGGTCCCCGGGACTCCTACACAATGAGCAGTTCTTC
>TRBV30|-|-|TRBJ2-3
CAWAIAASTDTQYF
TGTGCCTGGGCGATAGCGGCTAGCACAGATACGCAGTATTTT
>TRBV6-5|-|-|TRBJ2-2
CASRPQTNTGELFF
TGTGCCAGCAGGCCCCAGACGAACACCGGGGAGCTGTTTTTT
>TRBV5-1|TRBD2|-|TRBJ2-1
CASSLVDRLAAGYNEQFF
TGCGCCAGCAGCTTGGTAGACAGACTAGCTGCTGGGTACAATGAGCAGTTCTTC
>TRBV15|-|-|TRBJ1-5
CATRGLGQPQHF
TGTGCCACCAGGGGGCTAGGGCAGCCCCAGCATTTT